These T cell receptor beta chains were read from a single sample in a study of blood T cell repertoires in COVID-19. TCRdb's copy holds only in-frame clones and misses some; the assay was immunoSEQ multiplex PCR. The sample holds around 190,000 clones; roughly 90% are singletons and the top ten take roughly a sixth. Sequenced input: peripheral blood. These receptors originate from a man in his fifties with COVID-19, enrolled during active disease. Both conserved end residues are part of each CDR3. The order of the fields is J gene, D gene, V gene, clone size, CDR3 protein, CDR3 DNA. The D gene is left open where the match is weak. Clone size is given for some rows only: seen once, a few or many times, or a class if the clone is expanded.

J: TRBJ2-1; D: TRBD2; V: TRBV5-5; size: NA; CDR3: CASSRTSVSYNEQFF; DNA: TGTGCCAGCAGCCGTACTAGCGTTTCCTACAATGAGCAGTTCTTC
J: TRBJ2-1; D: TRBD1; V: TRBV28; size: NA; CDR3: CASSLTGTVYNEQFF; DNA: TGTGCCAGCAGTTTGACCGGGACAGTGTACAATGAGCAGTTCTTC
J: TRBJ2-1; D: TRBD1; V: TRBV5-1; size: NA; CDR3: CASSLTGTGYDEQFF; DNA: TGCGCCAGCAGCCTCACCGGGACAGGGTACGATGAGCAGTTCTTC
J: TRBJ2-3; D: NA; V: TRBV7-3; size: NA; CDR3: CASSFLGLGADTQYF; DNA: TGTGCCAGCAGCTTCCTGGGCCTCGGCGCAGATACGCAGTATTTT
J: TRBJ1-6; D: TRBD1; V: TRBV7-9; size: NA; CDR3: CASSFLLTGVNSPLHF; DNA: TGTGCCAGCAGCTTCCTCTTGACAGGGGTCAATTCACCCCTCCACTTT
J: TRBJ2-7; D: TRBD2; V: TRBV10-3; size: NA; CDR3: CAISSSGGMNSYEQYF; DNA: TGTGCCATCAGCTCTAGCGGGGGGATGAACTCCTACGAGCAGTACTTC
J: TRBJ1-3; D: NA; V: TRBV19; size: few; CDR3: CASSDSTWGNTIYF; DNA: TGTGCCAGTAGTGACTCAACCTGGGGAAACACCATATATTTT
J: TRBJ2-7; D: TRBD2; V: TRBV29-1; size: NA; CDR3: CSVATLAAPYEQYF; DNA: TGCAGCGTAGCGACTCTAGCGGCCCCCTACGAGCAGTACTTC
J: TRBJ2-3; D: TRBD2; V: TRBV28; size: NA; CDR3: CASSFVRLAGSTDTQYF; DNA: TGTGCCAGCAGTTTTGTCAGACTAGCGGGGTCCACAGATACGCAGTATTTT
J: TRBJ2-5; D: TRBD1; V: TRBV14; size: NA; CDR3: CASLRTGEETQYF; DNA: TGTGCCTCCCTACGGACAGGGGAAGAGACCCAGTACTTC
J: TRBJ1-5; D: NA; V: TRBV3-1/TRBV3-2; size: NA; CDR3: CASSLRGSDQPQHF; DNA: TGTGCCAGCAGCCTCAGGGGTTCGGATCAGCCCCAGCATTTT
J: TRBJ2-7; D: TRBD1; V: TRBV5-6; size: NA; CDR3: CASSLAGTEYYEQYF; DNA: TGTGCCAGCAGCTTGGCCGGGACAGAGTACTACGAGCAGTACTTC
J: TRBJ1-5; D: TRBD1; V: TRBV6-4; size: NA; CDR3: CASSEQGGNQPQHF; DNA: TGTGCCAGCAGTGAACAGGGGGGAAATCAGCCCCAGCATTTT
J: TRBJ2-1; D: TRBD2; V: TRBV6-6; size: few; CDR3: CASSQSGSSYNEQFF; DNA: TGTGCCAGCAGCCAGAGCGGGAGCTCCTACAATGAGCAGTTCTTC
J: TRBJ2-1; D: NA; V: TRBV12-3/TRBV12-4; size: NA; CDR3: CASRPPGGPPFF; DNA: TGTGCCAGCAGGCCCCCGGGGGGCCCCCCTTTCTTC
J: TRBJ1-4; D: NA; V: TRBV19; size: NA; CDR3: CATRTRTNEKLFF; DNA: TGTGCCACCAGGACTCGAACTAATGAAAAACTGTTTTTT
J: TRBJ1-5; D: NA; V: TRBV3-1/TRBV3-2; size: NA; CDR3: CASSQVINQPQHF; DNA: TGTGCCAGCAGCCAAGTTATCAATCAGCCCCAGCATTTT
J: TRBJ2-1; D: TRBD2; V: TRBV7-3; size: NA; CDR3: CASSLSRGGFNEQFF; DNA: TGTGCCAGCAGCTTATCCCGGGGGGGCTTTAATGAGCAGTTCTTC
J: TRBJ2-3; D: TRBD2; V: TRBV7-3; size: NA; CDR3: CASSLNSGGTDTQYF; DNA: TGTGCCAGCAGCTTAAATAGCGGGGGGACAGATACGCAGTATTTT
J: TRBJ2-5; D: TRBD1; V: TRBV19; size: NA; CDR3: CASSMGDRGQETQYF; DNA: TGTGCCAGTAGTATGGGGGACAGGGGGCAAGAGACCCAGTACTTC
J: TRBJ1-5; D: NA; V: TRBV10-3; size: NA; CDR3: CAISDGLAQHF; DNA: TGTGCCATCAGTGATGGTCTAGCCCAGCATTTT
J: TRBJ2-3; D: TRBD2; V: TRBV2; size: NA; CDR3: CASSSAGGTSTDTQYF; DNA: TGTGCCAGCAGTTCGGCGGGGGGAACTAGCACAGATACGCAGTATTTT
J: TRBJ2-7; D: NA; V: TRBV19; size: NA; CDR3: CATHGRSGGGYEQYF; DNA: TGTGCCACGCACGGGCGATCGGGCGGAGGCTACGAGCAGTACTTC
J: TRBJ1-5; D: NA; V: TRBV7-2; size: NA; CDR3: CASTVPGYPLEPQHF; DNA: TGTGCCAGCACAGTTCCGGGATACCCCCTAGAGCCCCAGCATTTT
J: TRBJ2-2; D: NA; V: TRBV18; size: NA; CDR3: CASSVDWTNTGELFF; DNA: TGTGCCAGCTCAGTCGACTGGACTAACACCGGGGAGCTGTTTTTT
J: TRBJ2-2; D: NA; V: TRBV19; size: few; CDR3: CASSVRGRGTGELFF; DNA: TGTGCCAGTAGTGTAAGGGGAAGGGGGACCGGGGAGCTGTTTTTT
J: TRBJ2-1; D: TRBD2; V: TRBV4-1; size: few; CDR3: CASSQVILAGVGFEQFF; DNA: TGCGCCAGCAGCCAAGTCATCCTAGCGGGAGTGGGTTTTGAGCAGTTCTTC
J: TRBJ2-1; D: TRBD2; V: TRBV2; size: NA; CDR3: CASISGLANNEQFF; DNA: TGTGCCAGCATTTCGGGACTAGCGAACAATGAGCAGTTCTTC
J: TRBJ2-1; D: TRBD2; V: TRBV11-2; size: NA; CDR3: CASSLDPLAGGPSYNEQFF; DNA: TGTGCCAGCAGCTTAGATCCGCTAGCGGGAGGGCCCTCCTACAATGAGCAGTTCTTC
J: TRBJ1-4; D: NA; V: TRBV15; size: NA; CDR3: CATSRPGQGLVELFF; DNA: TGTGCCACCAGCAGACCGGGACAAGGGTTAGTGGAACTGTTTTTT
J: TRBJ2-3; D: TRBD2; V: TRBV5-1; size: once; CDR3: CASSLGSSGSPTDTQYF; DNA: TGCGCCAGCAGCTTGGGATCTAGCGGGAGCCCCACAGATACGCAGTATTTT
J: TRBJ2-1; D: TRBD2; V: TRBV5-1; size: once; CDR3: CASSLTAGGSYNEQFF; DNA: TGCGCCAGCAGCTTGACAGCGGGGGGCTCCTACAATGAGCAGTTCTTC
J: TRBJ1-2; D: NA; V: TRBV10-3; size: NA; CDR3: CAISESTGYGYTF; DNA: TGTGCCATCAGTGAGTCTACAGGCTATGGCTACACCTTC
J: TRBJ2-3; D: NA; V: TRBV29-1; size: NA; CDR3: CSVEGQTDTQYF; DNA: TGCAGCGTTGAAGGACAGACAGATACGCAGTATTTT
J: TRBJ1-3; D: NA; V: TRBV5-4; size: NA; CDR3: CASSLEAGSGNTIYF; DNA: TGTGCCAGCAGCTTGGAGGCCGGGTCTGGAAACACCATATATTTT
J: TRBJ1-4; D: TRBD1; V: TRBV3-1/TRBV3-2; size: NA; CDR3: CASSRGGAGEKLFF; DNA: TGTGCCAGCAGCCGAGGGGGCGCGGGTGAAAAACTGTTTTTT
J: TRBJ2-1; D: TRBD2; V: TRBV5-1; size: NA; CDR3: CASSLERGLAGFNEQFF; DNA: TGCGCCAGCAGCTTGGAACGGGGACTAGCGGGATTCAATGAGCAGTTCTTC
J: TRBJ2-1; D: NA; V: TRBV19; size: NA; CDR3: CASSIGTYNEQFF; DNA: TGTGCCAGTAGTATAGGTACCTACAATGAGCAGTTCTTC
J: TRBJ2-1; D: NA; V: TRBV7-2; size: NA; CDR3: CASSPDGGDYNEQFF; DNA: TGTGCCAGCAGTCCGGACGGAGGAGACTACAATGAGCAGTTCTTC
J: TRBJ2-2; D: TRBD2; V: TRBV4-3; size: NA; CDR3: CASSQTSGGLGNTGELFF; DNA: TGCGCCAGCAGCCAGACTAGCGGGGGGTTGGGGAACACCGGGGAGCTGTTTTTT
J: TRBJ2-7; D: NA; V: TRBV23-1; size: NA; CDR3: CASSLPRASFVYEQYF; DNA: TGCGCCAGCTCCTTACCCAGGGCGTCTTTCGTCTACGAGCAGTACTTC
J: TRBJ1-2; D: TRBD1; V: TRBV29-1; size: NA; CDR3: CSVQLPDRGYGYTF; DNA: TGCAGCGTTCAACTGCCGGACAGGGGCTATGGCTACACCTTC
J: TRBJ2-3; D: TRBD2; V: TRBV5-4; size: once; CDR3: CASNDPTLGGSLDTQYF; DNA: TGTGCCAGCAACGACCCTACCCTTGGCGGGAGTCTGGATACGCAGTATTTT
J: TRBJ2-6; D: NA; V: TRBV5-1; size: NA; CDR3: CASRPVGQGTGANVLTF; DNA: TGCGCCAGCCGACCCGTGGGGCAGGGGACTGGGGCCAACGTCCTGACTTTC
J: TRBJ1-4; D: TRBD1; V: TRBV29-1; size: NA; CDR3: CSYKGTAEGKLFF; DNA: TGCAGCTATAAAGGGACAGCCGAAGGAAAACTGTTTTTT
J: TRBJ2-1; D: TRBD2; V: TRBV2; size: NA; CDR3: CASSEVGTSGRGEQFF; DNA: TGTGCCAGCAGTGAAGTGGGGACTAGCGGGAGAGGTGAGCAGTTCTTC
J: TRBJ1-6; D: NA; V: TRBV11-2; size: once; CDR3: CASSLLVATVDRRTSPLHF; DNA: TGTGCCAGCAGCTTGTTGGTGGCTACAGTGGACAGACGAACGTCACCCCTCCACTTT
J: TRBJ1-1; D: TRBD1; V: TRBV27; size: NA; CDR3: CASTSDRGTEAFF; DNA: TGTGCCAGCACCTCCGACAGGGGCACTGAAGCTTTCTTT
J: TRBJ2-3; D: NA; V: TRBV18; size: NA; CDR3: CASSLKAGGTDTQYF; DNA: TGTGCCAGCTCACTCAAAGCCGGGGGCACAGATACGCAGTATTTT
J: TRBJ1-2; D: TRBD1; V: TRBV7-9; size: few; CDR3: CASSFARDSYGYTF; DNA: TGTGCCAGCAGCTTTGCCCGGGACAGCTATGGCTACACCTTC
J: TRBJ1-2; D: NA; V: TRBV9; size: few; CDR3: CASSSGQPHGYTF; DNA: TGTGCCAGCAGCTCCGGACAGCCCCATGGCTACACCTTC
J: TRBJ2-1; D: NA; V: TRBV10-2; size: NA; CDR3: CASGHSGDGSDEQFF; DNA: TGCGCCAGCGGACATAGCGGAGATGGGTCCGATGAGCAGTTCTTC
J: TRBJ2-7; D: NA; V: TRBV28; size: NA; CDR3: CASSFQPGRAYEQYF; DNA: TGTGCCAGCAGTTTTCAGCCGGGCAGGGCCTACGAGCAGTACTTC